This T cell receptor beta chain was observed in a study of T-cell reconstitution after alpha-beta-depleted transplantation in children. The table lists this clonotype with many counts. Its specificity is unknown. Whole-study findings and limits: After transplant, at about two months, alpha-beta T cells were reportedly derived from several hundred expanded graft clones. At day 60, the high TCRbeta diversity found in some patients originated from recipient T cells and thymic progenitors that had survived. The authors attributed T-cell counts and diversity one year after transplant mostly to newly produced T cells.

Unique molecular identifiers were incorporated during preparation of the TCRbeta library. TCRdb redid the calling of the PCR reads with MiXCR, one entry per CDR3 protein. The sample shows 200,000 to 250,000 distinct CDR3 sequences, roughly a tenth of them seen only once. The CDR3 is 15 amino acids. V was pared by 3 bases and J by 6 bases, with 7 bases of the junction left unmatched. Germline CDR1 is DFQATT and CDR2 is SNEGSKA (reference sequence). The sequence was obtained from a child in the first two years of life with acute myeloid leukemia, due to receive a stem cell transplant. The chain couples TRBV20-1 to TRBJ2-1; 11 nucleotides match TRBD2. The sample here was PBMCs, taken before TCRalphabeta/CD19-depleted stem cell transplant. CDR3 DNA sequence: TGCAGTGCTAGGGCGCCGGGACTAGCGGTCAATGAGCAGTTCTTC. Its protein is CSARAPGLAVNEQFF.